This T cell receptor (beta chain) was obtained from a study of T cells after yellow fever vaccination. TCRdb itself ran the 5' RACE reads through MiXCR, one entry per CDR3 protein. The sample records tens of thousands of distinct CDR3 sequences, about 7.2% being singletons. Study observations and caveats: Once the booster was given, most primary-vaccination clones reappeared, at around 95% for CD4 and over 70% for CD8. On re-exposure, the response was weaker but peaked faster, at day 5 versus 15.

This clonotype was recorded many times. Its specificity is not known. Sequenced here: CD8+ T cells sorted from PBMCs, sampled 10 to 11 days after the first yellow fever vaccination. This receptor was obtained from a man aged 18 to 30 who received the YFV17D yellow fever vaccine.

The CDR3 is CASSYSGTRNIQYF. The DNA of the CDR3 is TGTGCCAGCAGTTACTCAGGGACGAGGAACATTCAGTACTTC. The rearrangement links TRBV6-5 to TRBJ2-4; D is tentatively TRBD1 or TRBD2 (5 bases each). The CDR3 runs to 14 residues. V lost 0 bases and J lost 7, with 10 bases in between. Per germline, CDR1 MNHEY and CDR2 SVGAGI.